This T cell receptor (beta chain) was recovered during a study of T-cell memory formation after mild COVID-19. TCRdb itself ran the 5' RACE reads through MiXCR, one entry per CDR3 protein. The repertoire holds around 190,000 distinct CDR3 sequences, approximately 17% seen once, with under 4.5% in the top ten. This clonotype was seen more than once but under ten times. V dropped 4 bases and J dropped 2 bases, with 15 bases sitting between them. The CDR3 consists of 15 residues. Germline loops: CDR1 SGHRS, CDR2 YFSETQ. Material: PBMCs or a T cell subset sorted from them (not recorded which). The sequence was collected from a man between 18 and 35 years old who had mild COVID-19 (a few samples of this study predate the infection). Cell type and time point are not known. V gene TRBV5-1 combines with J gene TRBJ1-2; TRBD1 is a possible D gene (6 bases). The CDR3 is CASSPTEGGNYGYTF. The CDR3 DNA reads as TGCGCCAGCAGCCCAACCGAGGGGGGGAACTATGGCTACACCTTC.